Each of the 17 T cell receptor beta chains below was sequenced from the same sample in a study of robustness of blood B and T cell sequencing. cDNA was made with a 5' template-switch oligo adding a universal priming site. Every cDNA molecule received a random 12-nucleotide UMI from the template-switch oligo. TCRdb re-called the PCR reads through MiXCR, storing one row per CDR3 protein. The table lists 3,000 to 4,000 distinct CDR3 sequences, about 50% of them singletons. TCR beta repertoires were quantified from mRNA rather than genomic DNA. The specimen sequenced was peripheral blood. The receptor source for this set is a human donor in good health.

The J gene is TRBJ2-1, the V gene TRBV7-2; D gene uncertain. CDR3 size: 15 residues. The V and J ends lost 1 base and 6 bases respectively, with 13 bases between them. Germline V gene sequence: CDR1 SGHTA, CDR2 FQGNSA. As DNA, the CDR3 is TGTGCCAGCAGCTTAGGGCCGCTGACCCTCAATGAGCAGTTCTTC. It specifies CASSLGPLTLNEQFF.

V usage is TRBV7-9 and J usage is TRBJ1-2, with 10 bases lining up with TRBD1. V lost 1 base to trimming and J lost 6 bases; unmatched junction nucleotides: 2. The CDR3 loop spans 14 amino acids. Germline V gene lookup returns CDR1 SEHNR and CDR2 FQNEAQ (reference sequence). CDR3 nucleotides: TGTGCCAGCAGCTTAGGACAGGGGGCGAATGGCTACACCTTC. Protein: CASSLGQGANGYTF.

The V and J genes are TRBV5-1 and TRBJ2-3; TRBD1 aligns across 9 bases. The germline V gene encodes CDR1 SGHRS and CDR2 YFSETQ. The V segment lost 4 bases and the J segment 4 bases; nucleotides outside the gene matches: 4. CDR3 size: 14 residues. CDR3 sequence: CASSLGTGSDTQYF. The CDR3 region has the DNA TGCGCCAGCAGCCTAGGGACAGGGTCAGATACGCAGTATTTT.

V and J are TRBV29-1 and TRBJ1-2; maybe TRBD1 (6 bases). The CDR3 is made up of 15 amino acids. CDR1 is SQVTM and CDR2 is ANQGSEA in the germline V gene. Trimming took off 5 bases at V and 2 bases at J, with 18 bases between the two ends. The CDR3 protein is CSVRARGWYNYGYTF. The CDR3 DNA is TGCAGCGTTAGAGCAAGGGGGTGGTACAACTATGGCTACACCTTC.

This clonotype has only a few counts. The chain joins TRBV4-2 to TRBJ2-3, with unresolved D. CDR1 and CDR2 (germline): LGHNA, YNFKEQ. Trimming took 4 bases from V and 6 from J, leaving 20 bases between them. The CDR3 totals 16 residues. The DNA for the CDR3 is TGTGCCAGCAGCCTAGATTCTCGTAGGGAAGCTGATACGCAGTATTTT. Its translation: CASSLDSRREADTQYF.

This clonotype was seen a handful of times. This chain uses TRBV10-3 with TRBJ2-7; 7 nucleotides agree with TRBD1. Germline CDR1 reads ENHRY; CDR2 reads SYGVKD. The CDR3 is made up of 15 amino acids. With V trimmed by 2 bases and J by 6 bases, 10 bases remained unmatched. The CDR3 loop is CAISERGGTEGEQYF. CDR3 bases: TGTGCCATCAGTGAGCGAGGTGGGACAGAGGGCGAGCAGTACTTC.

The V gene is TRBV6-2 or TRBV6-3, the J gene TRBJ2-7; weak D call: TRBD1 (5 bases). V lost 6 bases, J lost 3 bases, and 18 bases lay in between. The CDR3 runs to 15 residues. The germline CDR1 and CDR2 sequences are MNHEY and SVGEGT. As DNA, the CDR3 is TGTGCCAGCAGCCCCCGTTATCAGGGATACTACGAGCAGTACTTC. Its translation is CASSPRYQGYYEQYF.

This clonotype was recorded only once. This rearrangement joins TRBV5-1 to TRBJ1-1; TRBD1 matches at 7 bases. Per the germline V gene, CDR1 is SGHRS and CDR2 is YFSETQ. The CDR3 consists of 16 residues. V lost 2 bases, J lost 3 bases, and 10 bases stayed unmatched. CDR3 coding DNA: TGCGCCAGCAGCTTTACAGGGGCCCCTTGGGACACTGAAGCTTTCTTT. Translating gives CASSFTGAPWDTEAFF. Looking up the rest from reference TRBV5-1 and TRBJ1-1 gives the full variable domain: KAGVTQTPRYLIKTRGQQVTLSCSPISGHRSVSWYQQTPGQGLQFLFEYFSETQRNKGNFPGRFSGRQFSNSRSEMNVSTLELGDSALYLCASSFTGAPWDTEAFFGQGTRLTVV.

V usage is TRBV7-2 and J usage is TRBJ1-1, with a weak D call TRBD1 (5 bases). In germline, CDR1 is SGHTA, CDR2 FQGNSA. V was shortened by 3 bases and J by 0 bases, with 8 bases between the two germline ends. The CDR3 totals 14 residues. The CDR3 spells CASSLTVMNTEAFF. As DNA, the CDR3 is TGTGCCAGCAGCTTGACAGTTATGAACACTGAAGCTTTCTTT.

This clonotype was detected a few times. The chain combines TRBV2 with TRBJ2-3, with D possibly called TRBD1 or TRBD2 (6 bases each). The CDR3 has 14 residues. From germline, CDR1 is SNHLY and CDR2 FYNNEI. Trimming took off 5 bases at V and 8 bases at J, with 17 bases between the two ends. The CDR3 sequence: CASSQKTGTPTQYF. CDR3 in DNA: TGTGCCAGCAGTCAAAAAACAGGGACTCCTACGCAGTATTTT.

The CDR3 is CASSRSRGTEAFF. In nucleotides, the CDR3 is TGTGCCAGCAGCCGATCGAGGGGAACTGAAGCTTTCTTT. The chain couples TRBV11-2 to TRBJ1-1; perhaps TRBD1 as D (5 bases). Germline values: CDR1 SGHAT, CDR2 FQNNGV. This CDR3 is built from 13 residues. V was pared by 5 bases and J by 5 bases, with 12 bases between.

For this clonotype: This likely comes from a read error, as the CDR3 has no conserved phenylalanine or tryptophan at its end. CDR3 coding DNA: TGTGCCAGCAGTTACGTAAAGGGTGAAGCTTTCTTA. Translation: CASSYVKGEAFL. V usage is TRBV6-5 and J usage is TRBJ1-1; D gene ambiguous. V shed 2 bases and J shed 7 bases, with 8 bases lying between them. Per the germline V gene, CDR1 is MNHEY and CDR2 is SVGAGI. This CDR3 contains 12 residues.

In DNA, the CDR3 is TGCAGTGCTATGGACAGGAGGATTGTTGGGGCCAACGTCCTGACTTTC. Translating gives CSAMDRRIVGANVLTF. The V gene is TRBV20-1, the J gene TRBJ2-6, with TRBD1 matching over 7 bases. The V segment lost 4 bases and the J segment 3 bases; nucleotides outside the gene matches: 9. From germline, CDR1 is DFQATT and CDR2 SNEGSKA (reference sequence). The length of the CDR3 is 16 residues.

The rearrangement uses TRBV12-3 or TRBV12-4 and TRBJ2-3, with D perhaps matching TRBD1 (5 bases). V was pared by 0 bases and J by 2 bases, with 9 bases between. This CDR3 is built from 15 residues. The CDR3 is CASSLADSATDTQYF. CDR3 in DNA: TGTGCCAGCAGTTTAGCCGACAGCGCCACAGATACGCAGTATTTT.

This clonotype was observed a handful of times. This chain links TRBV29-1 with TRBJ1-5; TRBD1 might be the D (6 bases). Trimming took off 5 bases at V and 6 bases at J, with 11 bases between the two ends. Germline V lookup: CDR1 SQVTM, CDR2 ANQGSEA. CDR3 size: 12 residues. CDR3 DNA: TGCAGCGTTCAACAGGGAACTCAGCCCCAGCATTTT. Amino acid sequence: CSVQQGTQPQHF.

The chain links TRBV29-1 to TRBJ1-3, with D perhaps TRBD1 (5 bases). V was shortened by 0 bases and J by 8 bases, with 8 bases between the two germline ends. The CDR3 contains 12 residues. Germline lookup yields CDR1 SQVTM and CDR2 ANQGSEA. CDR3 DNA sequence: TGCAGCGTTGAAGAGGGGGGGTACACCATATATTTT. Protein product: CSVEEGGYTIYF.

The V gene is TRBV15, the J gene TRBJ2-6; D tentatively fits TRBD1 or TRBD2 (5 bases each). The V end was cut by 1 base, the J end by 4 bases, with 14 bases between. The CDR3 runs to 17 residues. Germline-derived CDR1 and CDR2 are LNHNV and YYDKDF (reference sequence). Written as DNA, the CDR3 is TGTGCCACCAGCAGAGGACGTATGGGGACCGGGGCCAACGTCCTGACTTTC. It is translated as CATSRGRMGTGANVLTF.